This T cell receptor (beta chain) was observed in a study of identical twins (dated by TCRdb to the mid-2010s). Regarding the study in general: To test whether fetal clonotypes persist, this study deep-sequenced TCR alpha and beta repertoires from monozygotic twins, from unrelated adults of various ages, and from cord blood. To rule out contamination, replicate twin experiments were performed at different times with different library preparation protocols. Results and caveats for the whole study, not just this receptor: Zero-insertion analyses could be partly confounded by invariant T cells such as MAIT and iNKT, though diverse VJ usage argued against such confounding for most clonotypes. Recombination models systematically underestimated out-of-frame TCR alpha sharing in monozygotic twins but agreed with sharing between unrelated individuals. Because the same donors could not be followed over many years, the conclusions relied on cross-sectional statistical analysis. Excess twin sharing in beta out-of-frame sequences was weaker because fewer shared sequences lowered the signal-to-noise ratio. Compared with coincidental sharing between unrelated individuals, out-of-frame TCR alpha sequences shared between twins showed an excess of sequences with low generation probability. Fewer insertions were carried by abundant cord blood beta clonotypes; a weaker similar trend was observed in young adult naive repertoires, while no such trend was observed in memory repertoires.

This clonotype came up a few times. Its specific antigen is unknown. Germline is not matched at one junction end, which may reflect a read error. Every donor was a healthy Caucasian. Three pairs of female monozygotic twins, all aged 18 to 29 years, made up the twin cohort. Peripheral blood mononuclear cells were the source from which RNA for the TCR libraries was isolated. Spanning cysteine to phenylalanine, the CDR3 consists of 13 amino acids. CDR3 DNA is the only sequence kept; it has 39 bases, read in frame from the first base. Taken from the germline V gene, the CDR1 and CDR2 loops are SQVTM and ANQGSEA. Library preparation was by 5' RACE. The instrument given in TCRdb is Illumina HiSeq 2000. Template switching introduced a universal primer binding site; the final cDNA contained a unique molecular identifier, enabling accurate counting of TCR cDNA molecules. Specific primers in the conserved constant-segment region were used to synthesize first-strand cDNA for the TCR alpha and beta chains. Each cDNA library was double barcoded, with a SMART-Mk sample barcode plus Illumina barcodes, to control for contamination. TruSeq adapter sequences along with Illumina sample barcodes were introduced in two successive PCR steps. TCR alpha and beta cDNA libraries were sequenced on the Illumina HiSeq platform with custom primers. Per the authors' processing: Raw reads were processed with MiGEC to extract unique molecular identifiers, and MiXCR was used to determine CDR3 positions. For each individual, recombination models were inferred using an EM algorithm with the repgenHMM and IGoR tools. The analysis of shared clonotypes was done with the tcR package in R, with sharing normalized by the product of cloneset sizes. To study raw recombination without the effects of thymic and clonal selection, out-of-frame nonproductive sequences were analyzed. TCRdb itself trimmed the public reads at Q25 with fastp, ran MiXCR and retained productive beta chains. Rows are unified per CDR3 protein, each entry keeping the most common DNA and genes. The V and J calls come from TCRdb's annotation, not from the publication. Recorded for this sample are around 690,000 distinct CDR3 sequences; approximately 21% of them occurred a single time. The ten largest clones take up around 4.4% of the sample.

These records were also assigned to another study, of T cells expressing NK-cell markers. The other study reports the following: Three sorted T-cell subsets (CD3+CD56+NKG2C+, CD3+CD56+NKG2C- and CD3+CD56-NKG2C+) from seven to nine donors had their TCR beta-chain repertoires profiled. Seven of the eight sequenced donors were HCMV-seropositive and one was HCMV-seronegative. To restrict sorting to alphabetaTCR-expressing T cells, an anti-gammadeltaTCR antibody was added in several experiments. In more than 5 donors, the dominant CD3+CD56+NKG2C+ clonotypes were found to rank among the top 10 CD8+ clonotypes and to make up about 1.0-7.5% of CD8+ T cells. Those dominant clonotypes were again the most abundant among CD3+CD56-NKG2C+ cells in four donors, at about 25-60.1%. It remained unclear whether the expanded NKG2C-expressing T cell clones were specific for HCMV antigens. Randomly selected healthy volunteers, three men and five women, were used as the eight sequenced donors. To determine HCMV serostatus, a commercial ELISA kit was used to detect HCMV-specific IgG in serum. For over five donors, bulk peripheral blood T-cell repertoires were additionally sequenced from unsorted PBMC. MIGEC handled demultiplexing of the reads and grouping by UMI, while MiTCR was used to assemble and quantify clonotypes. To exclude erroneous sequences, only TCR cDNA sequences supported by at least two reads were retained. The tcR package was used for downstream repertoire analysis, and clonotypes were matched across fractions by CDR3 nucleotide sequence plus V segment. VDJmatch was used to annotate antigen specificity against VDJdb, with one amino acid substitution allowed in CDR3.

The rearranged segments are TRBV29-1 and TRBJ2-5, with TRBD1 perhaps the D gene, on 5 matching bases. This clonotype was sampled from a woman between 18 and 30 years old in good health. What was sequenced was PBMCs. The CDR3 reads CSVTDRSQATQYF. The DNA sequence is TGCAGCGTTACCGACAGATCCCAAGCGACCCAGTACTTC. Supplemented by the reference TRBV29-1 and TRBJ2-5 proteins around the CDR3, the complete variable domain is SAVISQKPSRDICQRGTSLTIQCQVDSQVTMMFWYRQQPGQSLTLIATANQGSEATYESGFVIDKFPISRPNLTFSTLTVSNMSPEDSSIYLCSVTDRSQATQYFGPGTRLLVL.